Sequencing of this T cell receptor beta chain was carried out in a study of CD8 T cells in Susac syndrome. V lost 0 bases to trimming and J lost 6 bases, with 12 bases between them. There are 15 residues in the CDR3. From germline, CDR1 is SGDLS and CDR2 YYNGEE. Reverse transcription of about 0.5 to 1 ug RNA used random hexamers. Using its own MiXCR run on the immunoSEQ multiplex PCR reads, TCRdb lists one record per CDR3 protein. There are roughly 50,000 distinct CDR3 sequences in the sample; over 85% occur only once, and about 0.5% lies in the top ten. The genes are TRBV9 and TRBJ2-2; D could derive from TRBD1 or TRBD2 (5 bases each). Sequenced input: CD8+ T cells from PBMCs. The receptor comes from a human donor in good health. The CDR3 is CASSVGGLRAGELFF. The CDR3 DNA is TGTGCCAGCAGCGTAGGGGGGTTAAGGGCCGGGGAGCTGTTTTTT.